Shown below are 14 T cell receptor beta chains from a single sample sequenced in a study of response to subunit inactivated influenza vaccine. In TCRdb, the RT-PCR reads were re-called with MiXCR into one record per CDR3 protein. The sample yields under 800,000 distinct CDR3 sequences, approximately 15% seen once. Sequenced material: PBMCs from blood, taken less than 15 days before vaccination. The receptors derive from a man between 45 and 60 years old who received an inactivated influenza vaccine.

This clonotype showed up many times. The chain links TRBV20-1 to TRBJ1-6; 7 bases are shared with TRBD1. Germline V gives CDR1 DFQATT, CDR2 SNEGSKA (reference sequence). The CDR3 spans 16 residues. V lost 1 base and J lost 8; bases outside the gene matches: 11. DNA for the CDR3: TGCAGTGCTAGAGGCCCAGGGGGAAACTCTCATTCACCCCTCCACTTT. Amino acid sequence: CSARGPGGNSHSPLHF.

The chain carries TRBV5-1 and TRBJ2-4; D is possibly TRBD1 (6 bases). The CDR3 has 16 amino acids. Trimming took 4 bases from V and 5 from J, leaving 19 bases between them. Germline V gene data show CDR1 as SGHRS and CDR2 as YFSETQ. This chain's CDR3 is CASSTGTFETENIQYF. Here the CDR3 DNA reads TGCGCCAGCAGCACCGGGACATTTGAGACCGAAAACATTCAGTACTTC.

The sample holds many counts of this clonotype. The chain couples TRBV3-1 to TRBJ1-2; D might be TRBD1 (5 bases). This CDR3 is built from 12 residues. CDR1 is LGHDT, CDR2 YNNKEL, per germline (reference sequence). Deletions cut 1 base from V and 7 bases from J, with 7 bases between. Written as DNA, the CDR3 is TGTGCCAGCAGCCAAGGAGGGGCTGGCTACACCTTC. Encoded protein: CASSQGGAGYTF. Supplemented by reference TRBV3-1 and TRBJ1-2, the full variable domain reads DTAVSQTPKYLVTQMGNDKSIKCEQNLGHDTMYWYKQDSKKFLKIMFSYNNKELIINETVPNRFSPKSPDKAHLNLHINSLELGDSAVYFCASSQGGAGYTFGSGTRLTVV.

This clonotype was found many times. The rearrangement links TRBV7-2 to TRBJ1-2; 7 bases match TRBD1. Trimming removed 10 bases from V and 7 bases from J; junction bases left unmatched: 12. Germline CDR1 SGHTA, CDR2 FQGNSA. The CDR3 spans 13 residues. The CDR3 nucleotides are TGTGCCACCAGGGAGACAGGGAGTAGTGGCTACACCTTC. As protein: CATRETGSSGYTF.

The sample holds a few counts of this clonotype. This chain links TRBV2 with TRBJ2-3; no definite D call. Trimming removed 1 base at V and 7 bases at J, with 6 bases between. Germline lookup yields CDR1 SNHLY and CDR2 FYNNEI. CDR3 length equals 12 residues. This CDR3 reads CASSEETYTQYF. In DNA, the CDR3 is TGTGCCAGCAGTGAAGAAACCTATACGCAGTATTTT.

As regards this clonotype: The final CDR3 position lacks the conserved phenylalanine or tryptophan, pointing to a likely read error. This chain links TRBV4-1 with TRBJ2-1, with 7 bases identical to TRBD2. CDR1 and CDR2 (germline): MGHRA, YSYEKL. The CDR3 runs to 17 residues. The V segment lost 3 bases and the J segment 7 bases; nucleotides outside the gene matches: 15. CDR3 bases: TGCGCCAGCAGCCACCCTAAGACGGGGGGAAAGCAGAATGAGCAGTTCTTA. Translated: CASSHPKTGGKQNEQFL.

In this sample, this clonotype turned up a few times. The CDR3 is CATSQGGGSTDTQYF. In nucleotides, the CDR3 is TGTGCCACCTCTCAAGGAGGGGGTAGCACAGATACGCAGTATTTT. V is TRBV12-3 or TRBV12-4 and J is TRBJ2-3; either TRBD1 or TRBD2 may fit D (6 bases each). The CDR3 contains 15 residues. The V and J ends lost 10 bases and 0 bases respectively, with 17 bases between them.

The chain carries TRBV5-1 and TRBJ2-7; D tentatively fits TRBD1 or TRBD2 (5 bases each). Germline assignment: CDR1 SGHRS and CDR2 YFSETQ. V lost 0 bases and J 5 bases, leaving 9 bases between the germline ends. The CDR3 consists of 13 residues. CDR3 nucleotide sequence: TGCGCCAGCAGCTTGGAGGGACCCCACGAGCAGTACTTC. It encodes CASSLEGPHEQYF. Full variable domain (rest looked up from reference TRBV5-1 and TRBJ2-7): KAGVTQTPRYLIKTRGQQVTLSCSPISGHRSVSWYQQTPGQGLQFLFEYFSETQRNKGNFPGRFSGRQFSNSRSEMNVSTLELGDSALYLCASSLEGPHEQYFGPGTRLTVT.

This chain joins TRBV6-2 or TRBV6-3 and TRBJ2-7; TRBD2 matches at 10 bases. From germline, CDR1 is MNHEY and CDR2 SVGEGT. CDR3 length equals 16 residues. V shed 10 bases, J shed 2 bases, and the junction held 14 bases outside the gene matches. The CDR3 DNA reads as TGTGCCACCCAAGAGAGAAGCGGGGGGGCCCCCTACGAGCAGTACTTC. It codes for CATQERSGGAPYEQYF.

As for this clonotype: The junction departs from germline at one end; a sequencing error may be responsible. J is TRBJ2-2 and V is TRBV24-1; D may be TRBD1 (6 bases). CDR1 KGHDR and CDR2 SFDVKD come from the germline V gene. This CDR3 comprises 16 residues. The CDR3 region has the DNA TGTGCCACCAGTGGTTTGTCCAGGGGGAACACCGGGGAGCTGTTTTTT. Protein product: CATSGLSRGNTGELFF.

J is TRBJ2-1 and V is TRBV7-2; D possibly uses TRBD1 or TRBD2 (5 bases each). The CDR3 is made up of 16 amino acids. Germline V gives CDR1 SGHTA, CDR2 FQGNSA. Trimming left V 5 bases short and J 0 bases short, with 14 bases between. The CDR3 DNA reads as TGTGCCAGCAGCCCCCCCCGGGGCCACTCCTACAATGAGCAGTTCTTC. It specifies CASSPPRGHSYNEQFF.

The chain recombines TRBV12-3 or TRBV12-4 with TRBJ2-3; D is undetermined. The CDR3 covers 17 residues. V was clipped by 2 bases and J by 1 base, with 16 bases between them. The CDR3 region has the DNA TGTGCCAGCAGTTTAAATGGTGGCACGATCCGCACAGATACGCAGTATTTT. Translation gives CASSLNGGTIRTDTQYF.

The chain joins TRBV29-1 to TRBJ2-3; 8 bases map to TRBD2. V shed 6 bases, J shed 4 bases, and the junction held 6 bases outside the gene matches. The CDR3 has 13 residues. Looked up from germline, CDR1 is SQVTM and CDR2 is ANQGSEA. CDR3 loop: CSVPPGLADTQYF. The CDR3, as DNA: TGCAGCGTCCCACCGGGACTAGCAGATACGCAGTATTTT.

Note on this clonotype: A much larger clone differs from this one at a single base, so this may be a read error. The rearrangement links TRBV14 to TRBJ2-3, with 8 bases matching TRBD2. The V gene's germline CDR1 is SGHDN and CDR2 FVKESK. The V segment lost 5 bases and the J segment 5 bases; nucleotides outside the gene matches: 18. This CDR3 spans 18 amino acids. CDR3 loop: CASSVNSRASGPRDTQYF. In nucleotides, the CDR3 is TGTGCCAGCAGCGTCAACTCCCGGGCTAGCGGGCCGCGAGATACGCAGTATTTT.